This TCR beta chain was identified in a study of shared clonotypes between healthy human individuals. About the research overall: Per-donor plates numbered three CD4 naive, three CD4 memory, two CD8 naive and one CD8 memory.

At a deep level, the assay was run. Sequencing used immunoSEQ multiplex PCR; TCRdb keeps in-frame clones, though not all of them. Counted here are a few million clones, 95% occurring once; the ten biggest clones make up approximately 0.13%. This CDR3 has 15 amino acids. The germline V gene encodes CDR1 SGDLS and CDR2 YYNGEE. The V gene lost 0 bases and the J gene lost 2 bases, with 12 bases spanning the gap. As regards this clone: Its antigen remains unidentified.

Study-wide results and limits: Owing to a small donor count, the genetic and exposure-history diversity represented was limited. A few donors had around 5% of their naive CD4 clonotypes in common.

The chain uses TRBV9 and TRBJ2-7; D perhaps matches TRBD2 (6 bases). Sequenced sample: naive CD4+ T cells sorted from blood. Subset denoted: CD45RA+ positively selected. This receptor was obtained from a man aged 18 to 30 in good health. The CDR3 coding sequence is TGTGCCAGCAGCGTAGATGCGGGGCCGACCTACGAGCAGTACTTC. This translates into CASSVDAGPTYEQYF.